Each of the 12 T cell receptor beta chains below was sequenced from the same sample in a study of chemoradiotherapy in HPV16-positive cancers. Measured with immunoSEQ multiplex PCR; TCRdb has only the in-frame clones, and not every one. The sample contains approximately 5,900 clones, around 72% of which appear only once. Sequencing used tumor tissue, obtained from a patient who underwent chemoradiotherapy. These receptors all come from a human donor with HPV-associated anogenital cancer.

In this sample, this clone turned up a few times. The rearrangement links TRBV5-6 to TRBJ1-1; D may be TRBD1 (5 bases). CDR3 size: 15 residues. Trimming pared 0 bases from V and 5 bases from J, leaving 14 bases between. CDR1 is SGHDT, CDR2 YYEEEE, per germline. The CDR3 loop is CASSLGVGGETEAFF. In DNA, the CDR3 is TGTGCCAGCAGCTTGGGAGTGGGAGGGGAGACTGAAGCTTTCTTT. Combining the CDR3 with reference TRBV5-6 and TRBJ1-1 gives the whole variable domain DAGVTQSPTHLIKTRGQQVTLRCSPKSGHDTVSWYQQALGQGPQFIFQYYEEEERQRGNFPDRFSGHQFPNYSSELNVNALLLGDSALYLCASSLGVGGETEAFFGQGTRLTVV.

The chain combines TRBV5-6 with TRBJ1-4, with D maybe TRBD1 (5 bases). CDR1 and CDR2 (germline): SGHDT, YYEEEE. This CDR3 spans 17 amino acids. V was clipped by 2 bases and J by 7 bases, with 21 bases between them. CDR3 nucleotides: TGTGCCAGCAGCTTCCTCGATCACAGGCGAAGTAGTGAAAAACTGTTTTTT. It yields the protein CASSFLDHRRSSEKLFF.

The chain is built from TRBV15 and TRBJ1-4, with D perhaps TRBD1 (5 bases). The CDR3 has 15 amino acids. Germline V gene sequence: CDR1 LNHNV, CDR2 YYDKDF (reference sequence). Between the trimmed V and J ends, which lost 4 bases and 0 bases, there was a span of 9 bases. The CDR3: CATSNRRATNEKLFF. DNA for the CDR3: TGTGCCACCAGCAACAGGAGGGCAACTAATGAAAAACTGTTTTTT.

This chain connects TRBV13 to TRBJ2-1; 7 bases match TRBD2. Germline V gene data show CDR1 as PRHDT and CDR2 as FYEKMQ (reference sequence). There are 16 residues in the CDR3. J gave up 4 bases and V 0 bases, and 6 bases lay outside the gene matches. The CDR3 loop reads CASSLGVSREYNEQFF. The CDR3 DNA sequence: TGTGCCAGCAGCTTAGGGGTCTCGCGGGAGTACAATGAGCAGTTCTTC.

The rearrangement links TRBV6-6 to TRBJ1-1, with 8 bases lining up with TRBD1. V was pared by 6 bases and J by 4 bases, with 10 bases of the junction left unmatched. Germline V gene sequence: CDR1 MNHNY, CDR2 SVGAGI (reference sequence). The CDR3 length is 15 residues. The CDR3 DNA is TGTGCCAGCAGACCACAGGGGGATCCCCGCACTGAAGCTTTCTTT. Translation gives CASRPQGDPRTEAFF.

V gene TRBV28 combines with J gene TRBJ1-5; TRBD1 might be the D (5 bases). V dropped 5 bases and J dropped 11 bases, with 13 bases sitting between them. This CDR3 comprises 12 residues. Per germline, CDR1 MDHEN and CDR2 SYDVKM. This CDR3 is CASSQGRQTQHF. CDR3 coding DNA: TGTGCCAGCAGTCAAGGGCGACAGACCCAGCATTTT.

CDR3 DNA sequence: TGTGCCAGCAGCTCAGGGGGCGTGAATCCCCCTGAAGCTTTCTTT. Translated: CASSSGGVNPPEAFF. The chain couples TRBV11-3 to TRBJ1-1, with 8 nucleotides matching TRBD1. CDR1 and CDR2 (germline): SGHNT, YENEEA. The CDR3 runs to 15 residues. With 4 bases clipped from V and 6 bases from J, the junction kept 10 bases outside the gene matches.

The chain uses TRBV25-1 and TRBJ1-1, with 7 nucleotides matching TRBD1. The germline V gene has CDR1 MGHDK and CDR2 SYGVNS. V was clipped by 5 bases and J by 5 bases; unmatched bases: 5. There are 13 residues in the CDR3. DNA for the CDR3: TGTGCCAGCAGTTCGACAGGGCGGACTGAAGCTTTCTTT. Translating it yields CASSSTGRTEAFF.

DNA for the CDR3: TGTGCCAGCAGCGCTTGGAAAAATAGCAATCAGCCCCAGCATTTT. Protein: CASSAWKNSNQPQHF. The chain is built from TRBV5-6 and TRBJ1-5; no definite D call. V was shortened by 4 bases and J by 0 bases, with 11 bases between the two germline ends. Germline lookup yields CDR1 SGHDT and CDR2 YYEEEE. The CDR3 totals 15 residues.

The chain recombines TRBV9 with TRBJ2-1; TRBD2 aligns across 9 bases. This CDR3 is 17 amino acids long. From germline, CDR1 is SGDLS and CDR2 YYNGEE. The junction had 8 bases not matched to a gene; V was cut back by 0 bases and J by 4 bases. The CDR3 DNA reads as TGTGCCAGCAGCGTAGAGGTGGGACTAGCTCGATACAATGAGCAGTTCTTC. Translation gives CASSVEVGLARYNEQFF.

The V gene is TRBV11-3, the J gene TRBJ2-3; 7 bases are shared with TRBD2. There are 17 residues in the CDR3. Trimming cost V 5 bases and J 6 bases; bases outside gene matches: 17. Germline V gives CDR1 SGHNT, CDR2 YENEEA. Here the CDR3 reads CASSPSRVAGPLDTQYF. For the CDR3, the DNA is TGTGCCAGCAGCCCAAGTCGTGTAGCGGGCCCCTTGGATACGCAGTATTTT.

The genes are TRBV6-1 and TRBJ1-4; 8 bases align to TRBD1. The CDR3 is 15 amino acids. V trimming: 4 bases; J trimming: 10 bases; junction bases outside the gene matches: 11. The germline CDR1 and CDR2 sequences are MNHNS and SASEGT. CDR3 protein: CASSGYRTGIGKLFF. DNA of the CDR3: TGTGCCAGCAGTGGTTATAGGACAGGGATAGGAAAACTGTTTTTT.